One and the same sample provided the 24 T cell receptor gamma chains below, sequenced in a study of gamma-delta T cells after stem cell transplantation (dated by TCRdb to 2016 to 2017). The method was RT-PCR. Sequenced using an Illumina MiSeq. After TCRdb called clones again from the public reads with CATT, rows with identical DNA were merged. This sample holds 600 to 700 gamma-chain clones; approximately 30% were observed only once. The ten top clones hold approximately 42% of the sample. Sequenced: gamma-delta T cells. The source is a human donor. It is not recorded whose cells these are; they may come from a transplant donor.

The gene calls are TRGV2 and TRGJ1 or TRGJ2. The J gene, missing from TCRdb, was assigned here through DNA to germline matching. CDR3 length equals 13 residues. The junction had 3 bases not matched to a gene; V was cut back by 1 base and J by 3 bases. CDR1 EGSNGY and CDR2 YDSYNSKV come from the germline V gene. CDR3 DNA sequence: TGTGCCACCTGGGACGGCACTTATTATAAGAAACTCTTT. Translation gives CATWDGTYYKKLF.

By sample share, this clone is large. The V call is TRGV5, the J call TRGJ1 or TRGJ2. The J gene was not available in TCRdb and was assigned here by matching the DNA to germline segments. This CDR3 is built from 14 residues. Germline lookup yields CDR1 VINAFY and CDR2 YDVSNSKD. V shed 0 bases and J 2 bases; nucleotides not matched to a gene: 4. The DNA of the CDR3 is TGTGCCACCTGGGACAGGCAGGATTATTATAAGAAACTCTTT. Residues: CATWDRQDYYKKLF.

This clone was observed a few times. The gene calls are TRGV2 and TRGJ1 or TRGJ2. TCRdb is silent on the J gene; assignment here came from matching the DNA to germline. V was pared by 1 base and J by 4 bases, with 7 bases of the junction left unmatched. Germline CDR1 EGSNGY, CDR2 YDSYNSKV. There are 14 residues in the CDR3. CDR3 loop: CATWDGGTYYKKLF. CDR3 bases: TGTGCCACCTGGGACGGAGGGACCTATTATAAGAAACTCTTT.

Within the sample, this clone is large. The rearrangement uses TRGV3 and TRGJ1 or TRGJ2. The J gene, missing from TCRdb, was assigned here through DNA to germline matching. The CDR3 is 16 amino acids. Germline-derived CDR1 and CDR2 are VTNTFY and YDVSTARD (reference sequence). With 0 bases clipped from V and 3 bases from J, the junction kept 11 bases outside the gene matches. The CDR3 loop reads CATWDRPLSGYYKKLF. CDR3 nucleotide sequence: TGTGCCACCTGGGACAGGCCGTTGTCTGGTTATTATAAGAAACTCTTT.

By sample fraction, this clone is large. The gene calls are TRGV3 and TRGJ1 or TRGJ2. The J gene, absent from TCRdb, was called here by matching the DNA to germline. CDR3 length equals 11 residues. Germline trimming cut 0 bases from V and 10 bases from J; bases unmatched to any gene: 3. Looked up from germline, CDR1 is VTNTFY and CDR2 is YDVSTARD (reference sequence). The CDR3 DNA sequence: TGTGCCACCTGGGACAGGCGGAAGAAACTCTTT. Translation: CATWDRRKKLF.

The genes are TRGV9 and TRGJ1 or TRGJ2. The J gene, missing from TCRdb, was assigned here through DNA to germline matching. The CDR3 sequence is 16 residues long. Germline CDR1 reads GITISATS; CDR2 reads ISYDGTV (reference sequence). J was trimmed by 3 bases and V by 3 bases; bases with no gene match: 14. CDR3 loop: CALWEPPRGGYYKKLF. Written as DNA, the CDR3 is TGTGCCTTGTGGGAGCCCCCCCGGGGGGGTTATTATAAGAAACTCTTT.

Details on this clone: A read error may explain this, as a much larger clone is one base away. V usage is TRGV3 and J usage is TRGJP2. Here the J gene was assigned by germline matching of the DNA, as TCRdb has none. CDR3 length equals 16 residues. Germline V gene sequence: CDR1 VTNTFY, CDR2 YDVSTARD (reference sequence). DNA for the CDR3: TGTGCCTCCTGGGACAGGCGATTTAGTAGTGATTGGATCAAGACGTTT. Residues: CASWDRRFSSDWIKTF.

This clone is deemed large (0.1 to 1%). The chain links TRGV9 to TRGJP2. The J gene comes from matching the DNA to germline here; TCRdb lacks it. The CDR3 totals 15 residues. CDR1 is GITISATS, CDR2 ISYDGTV, per germline (reference sequence). V was pared by 0 bases and J by 4 bases, with 5 bases of the junction left unmatched. DNA for the CDR3: TGTGCCTTGTGGGAGGTGAGGGTTAGTGATTGGATCAAGACGTTT. This gives the protein CALWEVRVSDWIKTF.

This clone was counted between two and nine times. The rearrangement joins TRGV2 to TRGJ1 or TRGJ2. The J gene comes from matching the DNA to germline here; TCRdb lacks it. Trimming took 0 bases from V and 1 from J; bases not matched to a gene: 9. The CDR3 covers 16 residues. Germline V CDR1 and CDR2: EGSNGY, YDSYNSKV. The CDR3 DNA sequence: TGTGCCACCTGGGACGGGCCGGTGAGCAATTATTATAAGAAACTCTTT. It translates to CATWDGPVSNYYKKLF.

This clone was counted between two and nine times. This chain links TRGV2 with TRGJ1 or TRGJ2. In the absence of a J gene in TCRdb, the DNA was matched to germline to assign it here. Germline CDR1 reads EGSNGY; CDR2 reads YDSYNSKV. V was clipped by 3 bases and J by 3 bases; unmatched bases: 5. The CDR3 spans 13 residues. CDR3 sequence (DNA): TGTGCCACCTGGGACTTCCGTTATTATAAGAAACTCTTT. Translated: CATWDFRYYKKLF.

This chain joins TRGV3 and TRGJP2. Because TCRdb records no J gene, it was assigned here through a match of the DNA to germline. The CDR3 has 15 amino acids. The V gene end was trimmed by 3 bases and the J gene end by 3 bases; junction bases not matched to a gene: 7. Germline CDR1 VTNTFY, CDR2 YDVSTARD (reference sequence). CDR3 protein: CATWDGLRSDWIKTF. The CDR3 region has the DNA TGTGCCACCTGGGACGGCCTCCGTAGTGATTGGATCAAGACGTTT.

This clone is deemed large. The rearrangement uses TRGV2 and TRGJ1 or TRGJ2. TCRdb is silent on the J gene; assignment here came from matching the DNA to germline. Germline trimming cut 0 bases from V and 7 bases from J; bases unmatched to any gene: 6. Germline values: CDR1 EGSNGY, CDR2 YDSYNSKV. The CDR3 covers 13 residues. CDR3 sequence: CATWDGARYKKLF. CDR3 DNA sequence: TGTGCCACCTGGGACGGGGCGAGGTATAAGAAACTCTTT.

Concerning this clone itself: Germline is not matched at one junction end, which may reflect a read error. Additional DNA sequences in this sample encode the identical CDR3. As DNA, the CDR3 is TGTGCTACCTGGGACGGTACCACTGGTTGGTTCAAGATATTT. Protein: CATWDGTTGWFKIF. V and J are TRGV2 and TRGJP1. Since TCRdb gives no J gene, matching the DNA to germline was used here to assign it. The germline CDR1 and CDR2 sequences are EGSNGY and YDSYNSKV. The CDR3 is 14 residues long.

This clone counts as large (0.1 to 1%). In the same sample, other DNA sequences code for this CDR3. V and J are TRGV3 and TRGJP2. Since TCRdb gives no J gene, matching the DNA to germline was used here to assign it. Per the germline V gene, CDR1 is VTNTFY and CDR2 is YDVSTARD (reference sequence). This CDR3 spans 16 amino acids. Losses at the gene ends were 0 bases for V and 1 base for J; bases not matched to a gene: 5. The CDR3 loop reads CATWDRRFSSDWIKTF. The CDR3 DNA follows: TGTGCCACCTGGGACAGGCGATTTAGTAGTGATTGGATCAAGACGTTT.

This clone qualifies as large (0.1 to 1%). The rearrangement uses TRGV9 and TRGJ1 or TRGJ2. Assignment of the J gene here rests on matching the DNA to germline, because TCRdb gives none. CDR3 length equals 12 residues. Trimming removed 2 bases from V and 3 bases from J; junction bases left unmatched: 1. CDR1 and CDR2 from the germline V gene are GITISATS and ISYDGTV (reference sequence). DNA for the CDR3: TGTGCCTTGTGGGAGGGTTATTATAAGAAACTCTTT. As protein: CALWEGYYKKLF.

As for this clone: Other nucleotide sequences in the sample specify the same CDR3. Here the V gene is TRGV2, but the J gene went uncalled. Per the germline V gene, CDR1 is EGSNGY and CDR2 is YDSYNSKV. CDR3 size: 11 residues. The chain's CDR3 is CATWDGYKKLF. CDR3 sequence (DNA): TGTGCCACCTGGGACGGGTATAAGAAGCTCTTT.

This clone was detected once. A much bigger clone sits one base away, suggesting this may be a read error. The chain links TRGV9 to TRGJP. TCRdb gives no J gene; it was assigned here by matching the DNA to germline. Germline-derived CDR1 and CDR2 are GITISATS and ISYDGTV (reference sequence). This CDR3 is built from 16 residues. The CDR3 protein is CALWEAMELGEKIKVF. CDR3 DNA sequence: TGTGCCTTGTGGGAGGCGATGGAGTTGGGCGAAAAAATCAAGGTATTT.

This clone ranks as large (0.1 to 1%). The chain links TRGV2 to TRGJP1. The J gene, left out of TCRdb, was set here by checking the DNA against germline. The CDR3 sequence is 13 residues long. Trimming at V came to 2 bases and at J to 8 bases, leaving 5 bases not matched to a gene. Germline CDR1 and CDR2: EGSNGY and YDSYNSKV. CDR3 DNA sequence: TGTGCCACCTGGGACGCCCAAGGTTGGTTCAAGATATTT. Protein: CATWDAQGWFKIF.

As regards this clone: The identical CDR3 is also encoded by other nucleotide sequences in the sample. The V gene was identified as TRGV4, while no J gene was called. The CDR3 totals 9 residues. Germline assignment: CDR1 EGSTGY and CDR2 YDSYTSSV. DNA for the CDR3: TGTGCCACCTGTTCGGCTAAACTCTTT. This encodes CATCSAKLF.

By sample share, this clone is large. V is TRGV2 and J is TRGJ1 or TRGJ2. The J gene, missing from TCRdb, was assigned here through DNA to germline matching. V was clipped by 0 bases and J by 5 bases; unmatched bases: 13. This CDR3 comprises 16 residues. Per germline, CDR1 EGSNGY and CDR2 YDSYNSKV. This chain's CDR3 is CATWDGPRRVDYKKLF. DNA for the CDR3: TGTGCCACCTGGGACGGGCCCCGCCGGGTTGATTATAAGAAACTCTTT.

This clone has just a few counts. V is TRGV4 and J is TRGJ1 or TRGJ2. TCRdb lists no J gene, so it was determined here by aligning the DNA to germline. V lost 3 bases and J lost 1; bases outside the gene matches: 3. CDR3 length equals 13 residues. Germline V lookup: CDR1 EGSTGY, CDR2 YDSYTSSV. In nucleotides, the CDR3 is TGTGCCACCTGGGATTTAAATTATTATAAGAAACTCTTT. Residues: CATWDLNYYKKLF.

Turning to this clone: A far larger clone is one base from this, pointing to a likely read error. The chain has TRGV9 and TRGJ1 or TRGJ2. TCRdb lists no J gene, so it was determined here by aligning the DNA to germline. CDR1 GITISATS and CDR2 ISYDGTV come from the germline V gene (reference sequence). CDR3 length equals 15 residues. The CDR3 spells CTLWEVTDGYYKKLF. In DNA form, the CDR3 reads TGTACCTTGTGGGAGGTGACGGATGGTTATTATAAGAAACTCTTT.

This clone came up a few times. This chain links TRGV4 with TRGJ1 or TRGJ2. The J gene, left out of TCRdb, was set here by checking the DNA against germline. Germline CDR1 and CDR2: EGSTGY and YDSYTSSV. The CDR3 covers 11 residues. J was trimmed by 9 bases and V by 9 bases; bases with no gene match: 11. This CDR3 is CATRFISKKLF. CDR3 nucleotide sequence: TGTGCCACCCGTTTTATAAGTAAGAAACTCTTT.

This clone has only a few counts. The J gene is TRGJ1 or TRGJ2, the V gene TRGV4. The J gene, left out of TCRdb, was set here by checking the DNA against germline. V gave up 6 bases and J gave up 3 bases; unmatched junction bases: 5. The CDR3 runs 12 residues. Germline CDR1 and CDR2: EGSTGY and YDSYTSSV. The CDR3: CATWKIYYKKLF. The DNA of the CDR3 is TGTGCCACCTGGAAAATTTATTATAAGAAACTCTTT.